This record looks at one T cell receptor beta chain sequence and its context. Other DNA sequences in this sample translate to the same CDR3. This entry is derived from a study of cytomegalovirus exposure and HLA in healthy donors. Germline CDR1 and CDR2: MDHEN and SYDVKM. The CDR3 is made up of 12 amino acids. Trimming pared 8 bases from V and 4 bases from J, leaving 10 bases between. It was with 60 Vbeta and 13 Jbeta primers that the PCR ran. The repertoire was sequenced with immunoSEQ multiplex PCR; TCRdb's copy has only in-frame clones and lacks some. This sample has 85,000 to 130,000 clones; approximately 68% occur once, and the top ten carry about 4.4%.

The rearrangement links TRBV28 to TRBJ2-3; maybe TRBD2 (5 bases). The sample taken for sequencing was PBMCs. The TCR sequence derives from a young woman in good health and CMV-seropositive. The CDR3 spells CASGGGPDTQYF. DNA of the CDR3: TGTGCCAGCGGCGGCGGGCCAGATACGCAGTATTTT.